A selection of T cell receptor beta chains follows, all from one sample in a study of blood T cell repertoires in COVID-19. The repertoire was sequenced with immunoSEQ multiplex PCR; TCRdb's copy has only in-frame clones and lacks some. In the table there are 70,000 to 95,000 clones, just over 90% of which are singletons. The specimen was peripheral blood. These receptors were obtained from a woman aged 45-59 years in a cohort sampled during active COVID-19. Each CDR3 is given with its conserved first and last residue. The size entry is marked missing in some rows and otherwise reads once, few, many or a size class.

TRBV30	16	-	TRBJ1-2	CAWSLGLTGANYGYTF
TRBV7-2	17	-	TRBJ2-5	CASSFPGAGASQETQYF
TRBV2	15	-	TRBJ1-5	CASSSGGTSNQPQHF
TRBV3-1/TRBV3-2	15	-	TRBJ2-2	CASSQFSGTTGELFF
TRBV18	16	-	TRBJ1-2	CASSPGQALPPYGYTF
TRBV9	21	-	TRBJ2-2	CASSVAEKGLIAGGRTGELFF
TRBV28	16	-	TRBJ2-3	CASRPGGRGYTDTQYF
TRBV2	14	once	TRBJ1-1	CASSVFPTNTEAFF
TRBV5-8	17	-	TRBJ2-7	CASSPGVLAGGSIQQYF
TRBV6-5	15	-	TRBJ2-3	CATPLVGPSTDTQYF
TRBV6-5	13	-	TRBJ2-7	CASTNPLRGEQYF
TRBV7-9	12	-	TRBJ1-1	CASSSGTAEAFF
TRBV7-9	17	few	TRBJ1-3	CASSLGKGGAGGNTIYF
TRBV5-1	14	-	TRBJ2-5	CASSLSGGWETQYF
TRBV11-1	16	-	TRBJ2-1	CASENYTGLAGNEQFF
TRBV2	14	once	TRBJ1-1	CASSRTGVNTEAFF